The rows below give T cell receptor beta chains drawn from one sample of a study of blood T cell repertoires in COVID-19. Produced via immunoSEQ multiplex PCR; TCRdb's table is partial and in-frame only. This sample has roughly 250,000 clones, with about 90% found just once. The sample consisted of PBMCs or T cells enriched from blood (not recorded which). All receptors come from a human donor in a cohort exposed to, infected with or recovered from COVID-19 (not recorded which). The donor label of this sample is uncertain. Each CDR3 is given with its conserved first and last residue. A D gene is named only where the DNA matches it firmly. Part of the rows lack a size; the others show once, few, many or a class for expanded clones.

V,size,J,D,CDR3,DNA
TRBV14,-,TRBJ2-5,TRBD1,CASSDRGHQETQYF,TGTGCCAGCAGCGACAGGGGACACCAAGAGACCCAGTACTTC
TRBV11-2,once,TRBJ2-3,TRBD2,CASSFPRSGVRTDTQYF,TGTGCCAGCAGCTTCCCCCGTAGCGGGGTACGCACAGATACGCAGTATTTT
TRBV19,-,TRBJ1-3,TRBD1,CASSGGQGISGNTIYF,TGTGCCAGTAGTGGAGGACAGGGGATCTCTGGAAACACCATATATTTT
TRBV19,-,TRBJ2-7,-,CASSIGGNGYEQYF,TGTGCCAGTAGTATTGGAGGGAACGGCTACGAGCAGTACTTC
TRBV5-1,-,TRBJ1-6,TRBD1,CASSLRQGDDSPLHF,TGCGCCAGCAGCTTGAGGCAGGGGGATGATTCACCCCTCCACTTT
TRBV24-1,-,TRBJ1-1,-,CATSDPDSNEAFF,TGTGCCACCAGTGACCCGGACAGTAATGAAGCTTTCTTT
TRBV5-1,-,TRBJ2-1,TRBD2,CASSLAGGPSDEQFF,TGCGCCAGCAGCCTAGCGGGCGGGCCCTCCGATGAGCAGTTCTTC
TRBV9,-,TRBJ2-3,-,CASSVPDRPPGDTQYF,TGTGCCAGCAGCGTCCCCGACAGGCCCCCAGGAGATACGCAGTATTTT
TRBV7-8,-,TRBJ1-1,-,CASSVGGVVTEAFF,TGTGCCAGCAGCGTCGGGGGGGTCGTGACTGAAGCTTTCTTT
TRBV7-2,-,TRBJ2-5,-,CASSLPPAETQYF,TGTGCCAGCAGCTTGCCCCCCGCGGAGACCCAGTACTTC
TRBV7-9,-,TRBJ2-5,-,CASSLKAGRRQETQYF,TGTGCCAGCAGCTTAAAGGCGGGGCGGCGGCAAGAGACCCAGTACTTC
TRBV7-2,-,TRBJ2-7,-,CASSLAGAPSYEQYF,TGTGCCAGCAGCTTAGCGGGGGCCCCCTCCTACGAGCAGTACTTC
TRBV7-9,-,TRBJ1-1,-,CASSLSGAEAFF,TGTGCCAGCAGCTTATCAGGGGCCGAAGCTTTCTTT
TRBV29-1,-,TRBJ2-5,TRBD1,CSAGQGMETQYF,TGCAGCGCGGGACAGGGGATGGAGACCCAGTACTTC
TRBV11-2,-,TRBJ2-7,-,CASSLGADTTGEQYF,TGTGCCAGCAGCTTAGGTGCGGATACCACGGGGGAGCAGTACTTC
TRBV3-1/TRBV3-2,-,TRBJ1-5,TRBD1,CASSRGTAGGNQPQHF,TGTGCCAGCAGCCGCGGGACAGCCGGAGGCAATCAGCCCCAGCATTTT
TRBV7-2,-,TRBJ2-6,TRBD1,CASSMGTGRGSGANVLTF,TGTGCCAGCAGCATGGGGACAGGGCGAGGGTCTGGGGCCAACGTCCTGACTTTC
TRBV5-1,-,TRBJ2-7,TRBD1,CASSLGTGRYEQYF,TGCGCCAGCAGCTTAGGGACAGGGAGGTACGAGCAGTACTTC
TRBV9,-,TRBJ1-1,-,CASSVETTLNTEAFF,TGTGCCAGCAGCGTAGAAACAACCTTGAACACTGAAGCTTTCTTT
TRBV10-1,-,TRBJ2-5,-,CASSESAGAQETQYF,TGCGCCAGCAGTGAGTCCGCAGGGGCCCAAGAGACCCAGTACTTC
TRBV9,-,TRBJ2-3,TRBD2,CASTAGSTDTQYF,TGTGCCAGCACAGCGGGGAGCACAGATACGCAGTATTTT
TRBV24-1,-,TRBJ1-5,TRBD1,CATAGTDSNQPQHF,TGTGCCACCGCCGGGACAGACAGCAATCAGCCCCAGCATTTT
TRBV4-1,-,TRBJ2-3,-,CASSQSGGLTTDTQYF,TGCGCCAGCAGCCAAAGTGGCGGCCTGACCACAGATACGCAGTATTTT
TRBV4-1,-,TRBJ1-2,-,CASSQDDVRDIANYGYTF,TGCGCCAGCAGCCAAGACGACGTGAGGGACATAGCTAACTATGGCTACACCTTC
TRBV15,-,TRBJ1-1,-,CATSRDPGIMNTEAFF,TGTGCCACCAGCAGAGATCCCGGGATCATGAACACTGAAGCTTTCTTT
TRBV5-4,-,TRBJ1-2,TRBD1,CASSLEPDRVGDGYTF,TGTGCCAGCAGCTTGGAGCCCGACAGGGTTGGCGATGGCTACACCTTC
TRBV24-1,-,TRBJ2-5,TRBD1,CATSVGQGVGETQYF,TGTGCCACCAGTGTGGGACAGGGAGTCGGGGAGACCCAGTACTTC
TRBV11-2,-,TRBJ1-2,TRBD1,CASSFPGTGKDGYTF,TGTGCCAGCAGCTTCCCCGGGACAGGGAAAGATGGCTACACCTTC
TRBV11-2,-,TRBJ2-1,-,CASSPLTEFNEQFF,TGTGCCAGCAGCCCCTTGACAGAATTCAATGAGCAGTTCTTC
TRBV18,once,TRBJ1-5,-,CASSPSTGSSNQPQHF,TGTGCCAGCTCACCATCAACAGGGTCTAGCAATCAGCCCCAGCATTTT
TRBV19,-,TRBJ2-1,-,CASSIGSFYNEQFF,TGTGCCAGTAGTATCGGGTCCTTTTACAATGAGCAGTTCTTC
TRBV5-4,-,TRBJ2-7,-,CASSFPSETYEQYF,TGTGCCAGCAGCTTCCCTAGCGAGACCTACGAGCAGTACTTC
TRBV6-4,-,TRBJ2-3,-,CASSDQGSADTQYF,TGTGCCAGCAGTGACCAGGGATCCGCAGATACGCAGTATTTT
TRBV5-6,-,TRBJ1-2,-,CASSSHVGSGYTF,TGTGCCAGCAGCTCCCACGTGGGGAGCGGCTACACCTTC
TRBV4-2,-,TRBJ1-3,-,CASSQYHGQGSGNTIYF,TGTGCCAGCAGCCAATATCATGGCCAGGGCTCTGGAAACACCATATATTTT
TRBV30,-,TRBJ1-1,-,CAWSVQVNTEAFF,TGTGCCTGGAGTGTACAGGTGAACACTGAAGCTTTCTTT
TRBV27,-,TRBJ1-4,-,CASSPAGYMEKLFF,TGTGCCAGCAGTCCGGCGGGTTATATGGAAAAACTGTTTTTT
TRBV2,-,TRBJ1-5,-,CASTRSGVVGDQPQHF,TGTGCCAGCACCCGAAGCGGGGTCGTTGGGGATCAGCCCCAGCATTTT
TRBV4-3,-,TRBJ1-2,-,CASSQDLAANYGYTF,TGCGCCAGCAGCCAAGATCTAGCAGCCAACTATGGCTACACCTTC
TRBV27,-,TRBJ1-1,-,CASSIQGLSTEAFF,TGTGCCAGCAGTATACAGGGATTGAGCACTGAAGCTTTCTTT
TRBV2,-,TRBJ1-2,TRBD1,CASPPGGLYGYTF,TGTGCCAGCCCCCCAGGGGGTCTCTATGGCTACACCTTC
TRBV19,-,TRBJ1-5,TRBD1,CASSRRDRENQPQHF,TGTGCCAGTAGTCGACGAGACAGGGAGAATCAGCCCCAGCATTTT
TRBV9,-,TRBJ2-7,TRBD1,CASSGSRTGGLEQYF,TGTGCCAGCAGCGGGAGTAGGACAGGGGGCCTCGAGCAGTACTTC
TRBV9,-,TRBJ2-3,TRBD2,CASSVDLAGGSADTQYF,TGTGCCAGCAGCGTAGACTTAGCGGGGGGGTCGGCAGATACGCAGTATTTT
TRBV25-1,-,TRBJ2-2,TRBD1,CASTGTGGTGELFF,TGTGCCAGCACCGGGACAGGGGGCACCGGGGAGCTGTTTTTT